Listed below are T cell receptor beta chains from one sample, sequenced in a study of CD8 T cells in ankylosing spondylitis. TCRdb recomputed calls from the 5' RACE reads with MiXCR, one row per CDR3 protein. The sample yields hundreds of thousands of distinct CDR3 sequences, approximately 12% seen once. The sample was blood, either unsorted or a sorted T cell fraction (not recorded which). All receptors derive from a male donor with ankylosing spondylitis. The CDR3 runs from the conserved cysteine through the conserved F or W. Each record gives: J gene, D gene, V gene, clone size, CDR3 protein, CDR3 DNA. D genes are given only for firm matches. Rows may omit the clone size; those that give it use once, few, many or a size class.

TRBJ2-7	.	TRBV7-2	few	CASSFLNPYEQYF	TGTGCCAGCAGCTTTCTTAACCCCTACGAGCAGTACTTC
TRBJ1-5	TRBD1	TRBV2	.	CASSAGTGEAQHF	TGTGCCAGCAGTGCCGGGACAGGGGAGGCCCAGCATTTT
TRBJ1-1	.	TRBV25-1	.	CASRPGGTEAFF	TGTGCCAGCAGGCCCGGGGGCACTGAAGCTTTCTTT
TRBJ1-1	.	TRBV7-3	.	CASSASQGTEAFF	TGTGCCAGCAGCGCCTCTCAGGGTACTGAAGCTTTCTTT
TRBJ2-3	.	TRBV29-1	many	CSVVNRLSTDTQYF	TGCAGCGTCGTGAACAGGCTCAGCACAGATACGCAGTATTTT
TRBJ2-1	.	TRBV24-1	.	CATSDLQGSPFENEQFF	TGTGCCACCAGTGATTTGCAAGGGAGCCCGTTCGAAAATGAGCAGTTCTTC
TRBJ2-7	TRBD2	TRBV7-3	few	CASSLTRPRLAGTPPSYEQYF	TGTGCCAGCAGCTTAACCCGACCCCGACTAGCGGGTACACCACCTTCCTACGAGCAGTACTTC
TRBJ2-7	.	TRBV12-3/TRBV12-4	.	CASSFERGYGEQYF	TGTGCCAGCAGTTTTGAGAGGGGTTACGGCGAGCAGTACTTC
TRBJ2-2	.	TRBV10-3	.	CAISERTANTGELFF	TGTGCCATCAGTGAGCGAACAGCGAACACCGGGGAGCTGTTTTTT
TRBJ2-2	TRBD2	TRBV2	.	CASSARLADTGELFF	TGTGCCAGCAGTGCGCGGCTAGCGGACACCGGGGAGCTGTTTTTT
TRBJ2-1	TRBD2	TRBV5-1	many	CASSPIAGGSYNEQFF	TGCGCCAGCAGCCCTATAGCGGGAGGTTCCTACAATGAGCAGTTCTTC
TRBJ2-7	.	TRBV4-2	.	CASSTGHLYEQYF	TGTGCCAGCAGCACCGGGCATCTCTACGAGCAGTACTTC
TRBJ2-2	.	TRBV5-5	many	CASSLSQGTWTGELFF	TGTGCCAGCAGCTTGTCCCAGGGGACGTGGACCGGGGAGCTGTTTTTT
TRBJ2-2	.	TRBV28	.	CASSQNSGGNTGELFF	TGTGCCAGCAGCCAGAATAGCGGAGGGAACACCGGGGAGCTGTTTTTT
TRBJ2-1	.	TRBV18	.	CASSPQDTSYNEQFF	TGTGCCAGCTCACCCCAGGATACCTCCTACAATGAGCAGTTCTTC
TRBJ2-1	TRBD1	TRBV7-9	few	CASSLRGGRDNEQFF	TGTGCCAGCAGCCTCAGAGGGGGCCGGGACAATGAGCAGTTCTTC
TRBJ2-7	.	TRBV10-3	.	CAIRPGWAITSYEQYF	TGTGCCATCAGGCCGGGTTGGGCGATTACTTCCTACGAGCAGTACTTC
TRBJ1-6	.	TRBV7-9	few	CASSLAPFAPLHF	TGTGCCAGCAGCTTAGCCCCATTTGCACCCCTCCACTTT
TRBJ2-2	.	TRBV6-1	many	CASSPLTPGRGELFF	TGTGCCAGCAGTCCCCTCACACCGGGACGGGGGGAGCTGTTTTTT
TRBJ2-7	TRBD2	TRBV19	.	CASSRGREGEQYF	TGTGCCAGTAGCCGAGGCAGGGAGGGCGAGCAGTACTTC
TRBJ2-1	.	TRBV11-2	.	CASSFRRGGNEQFF	TGTGCCAGCAGTTTCCGTCGAGGGGGCAATGAGCAGTTCTTC
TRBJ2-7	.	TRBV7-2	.	CASSLRLASSYEQYF	TGTGCCAGCAGCTTGAGGCTAGCGAGCTCCTACGAGCAGTACTTC
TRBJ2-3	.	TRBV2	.	CASSGWGAREDTQYF	TGTGCCAGCAGTGGCTGGGGGGCGCGGGAAGATACGCAGTATTTT
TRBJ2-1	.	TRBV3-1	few	CASSQARGGEQFF	TGTGCCAGCAGCCAAGCCCGAGGTGGGGAGCAGTTCTTC
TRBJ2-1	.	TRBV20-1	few	CSARDLAGRNSYNEQFF	TGCAGTGCTAGAGACCTGGCTGGGCGGAACTCCTACAATGAGCAGTTCTTC
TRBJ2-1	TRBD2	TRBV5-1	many	CASGRDRDEQFF	TGCGCCAGCGGGAGGGATAGGGATGAGCAGTTCTTC
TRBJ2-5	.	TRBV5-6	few	CASSSRGRLQETQYF	TGTGCCAGCAGCTCCCGAGGGAGACTCCAAGAGACCCAGTACTTC
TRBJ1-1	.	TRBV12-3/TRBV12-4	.	CASRFTEAFF	TGTGCCAGCAGGTTCACTGAAGCTTTCTTT
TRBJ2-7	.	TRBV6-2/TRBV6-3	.	CASTFHSGTLSYEQYF	TGTGCCAGCACCTTCCACTCCGGGACACTTTCCTACGAGCAGTACTTC
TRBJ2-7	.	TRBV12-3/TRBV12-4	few	CASSFGVNSIPYEQYF	TGTGCCAGCAGTTTCGGTGTTAACAGCATACCCTACGAGCAGTACTTC
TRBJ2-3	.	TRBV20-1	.	CSADGSADTQYF	TGCAGTGCAGACGGGAGCGCAGATACGCAGTATTTT
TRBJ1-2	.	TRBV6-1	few	CASSPGLSSHYGYTF	TGTGCCAGCAGTCCGGGTCTCTCCTCCCACTATGGCTACACCTTC
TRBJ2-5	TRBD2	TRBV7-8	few	CASSYTAGVPYQETQYF	TGTGCCAGCAGCTACACAGCGGGGGTTCCCTACCAAGAGACCCAGTACTTC
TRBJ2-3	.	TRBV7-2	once	CASSLGRGGDTQYF	TGTGCCAGCAGCTTAGGGCGGGGTGGGGATACGCAGTATTTT
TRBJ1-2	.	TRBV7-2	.	CASSLASLGYTF	TGTGCCAGCAGCTTAGCCTCCCTGGGCTACACCTTC
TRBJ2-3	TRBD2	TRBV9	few	CASRGGRAPDTQYF	TGTGCCAGCAGAGGAGGGAGGGCACCAGATACGCAGTATTTT
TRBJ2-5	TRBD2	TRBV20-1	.	CSAVAGGPRETQYF	TGCAGTGCAGTAGCGGGGGGGCCGAGGGAGACCCAGTACTTC
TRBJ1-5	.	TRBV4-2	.	CASSQEGGRDQPQHF	TGTGCCAGCAGCCAAGAGGGGGGCCGTGATCAGCCCCAGCATTTT
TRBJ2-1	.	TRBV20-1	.	CSATSSDWYNEQFF	TGCAGTGCAACGTCTTCGGACTGGTACAATGAGCAGTTCTTC
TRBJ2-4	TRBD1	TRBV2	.	CASTDDRDENIQYF	TGTGCCAGCACCGACGACAGGGACGAAAACATTCAGTACTTC
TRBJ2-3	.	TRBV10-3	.	CAISGQQGGTDTQYF	TGTGCCATCAGTGGGCAACAGGGCGGCACAGATACGCAGTATTTT
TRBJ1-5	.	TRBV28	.	CASSFTYNQPQHF	TGTGCCAGCAGTTTTACGTACAATCAGCCCCAGCATTTT
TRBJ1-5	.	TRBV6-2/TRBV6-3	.	CASSYTDVSNQPQHF	TGTGCCAGCAGTTACACCGACGTAAGCAATCAGCCCCAGCATTTT
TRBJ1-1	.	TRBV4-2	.	CASSQEPGDYTEAFF	TGTGCCAGCAGCCAAGAACCGGGGGATTACACTGAAGCTTTCTTT
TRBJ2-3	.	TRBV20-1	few	CSARDMGITDTQYF	TGCAGTGCTAGAGATATGGGGATCACAGATACGCAGTATTTT
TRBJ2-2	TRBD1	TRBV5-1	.	CASSLLGQGLAGELFF	TGCGCCAGCAGCTTGTTGGGACAGGGATTGGCCGGGGAGCTGTTTTTT
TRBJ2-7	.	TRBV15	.	CATSRAYSYEQYF	TGTGCCACCAGCAGAGCTTACAGCTACGAGCAGTACTTC
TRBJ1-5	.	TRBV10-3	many	CAISTYQPQHF	TGTGCCATCAGTACGTATCAGCCCCAGCATTTT
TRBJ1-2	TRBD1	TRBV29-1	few	CSVSAAGGFGYGYTF	TGCAGCGTTAGTGCGGCAGGGGGCTTCGGCTATGGCTACACCTTC
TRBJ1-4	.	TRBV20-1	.	CSASLSTNEKLFF	TGCAGTGCTAGTCTTTCAACTAATGAAAAACTGTTTTTT
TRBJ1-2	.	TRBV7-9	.	CASSPNSYGYTF	TGTGCCAGCAGTCCGAACAGCTATGGCTACACCTTC
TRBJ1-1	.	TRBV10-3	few	CAISEPVGGLVTEAFF	TGTGCCATCAGTGAGCCCGTTGGGGGGTTGGTCACTGAAGCTTTCTTT
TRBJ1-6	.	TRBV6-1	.	CASSRGPHNSPLHF	TGTGCCAGCAGCCGGGGACCTCATAATTCACCCCTCCACTTT
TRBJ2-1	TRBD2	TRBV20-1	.	CSAPRLAGDPYNEQFF	TGCAGTGCTCCGAGACTAGCGGGAGATCCCTACAATGAGCAGTTCTTC
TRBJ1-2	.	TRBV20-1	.	CSANTNPYGYTF	TGCAGTGCTAATACTAACCCCTATGGCTACACCTTC